This T cell receptor beta chain was sequenced for a study of cytotoxic CD8 clonotypes in ibrutinib-treated CLL. Overall study: Response samples were obtained once patients had received a median around 12 months of treatment, range 6 to 36. Study observations and caveats: Exceeding age-matched healthy donors, baseline clonality also tracked the counts of circulating CD8+ T cells. Public clonotypes proved infrequent, and on treatment they shrank or remained steady.

Sequencing used immunoSEQ multiplex PCR; TCRdb keeps in-frame clones, though not all of them. The repertoire has about 44,000 clones, over 60% of them found once; the top ten carry about 14%. V shed 0 bases and J shed 4 bases, with 6 bases lying between them. The CDR3 consists of 13 residues. Germline V gives CDR1 SGHAT, CDR2 FQNNGV. In the case of this clone: Its antigen is as yet unknown.

The chain couples TRBV11-2 to TRBJ1-1; no reliable D call. The source was PBMCs, collected after 12 months of ibrutinib treatment. The clonotype originates from a human donor with chronic lymphocytic leukemia. DNA for the CDR3: TGTGCCAGCAGCTTAGATGTAACCACTGAAGCTTTCTTT. Its translation: CASSLDVTTEAFF.